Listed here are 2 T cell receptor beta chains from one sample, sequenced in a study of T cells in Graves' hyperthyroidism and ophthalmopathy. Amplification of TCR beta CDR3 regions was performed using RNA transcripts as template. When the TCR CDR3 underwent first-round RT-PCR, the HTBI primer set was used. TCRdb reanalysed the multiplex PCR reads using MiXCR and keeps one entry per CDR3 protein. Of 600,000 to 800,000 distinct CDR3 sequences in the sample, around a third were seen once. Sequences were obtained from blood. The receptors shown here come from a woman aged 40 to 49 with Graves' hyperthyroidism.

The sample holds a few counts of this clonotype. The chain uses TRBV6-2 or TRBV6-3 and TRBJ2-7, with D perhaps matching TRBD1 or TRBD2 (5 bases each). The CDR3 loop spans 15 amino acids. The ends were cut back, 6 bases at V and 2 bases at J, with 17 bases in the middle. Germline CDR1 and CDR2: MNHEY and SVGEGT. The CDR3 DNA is TGTGCCAGCAGACGGTCCGGGACGCCCACCTACGAGCAGTACTTC. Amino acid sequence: CASRRSGTPTYEQYF.

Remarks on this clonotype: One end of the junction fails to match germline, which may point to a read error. CDR3 coding DNA: TGCGTCAGCAGTGAGGAACAGGGGTATCAGCCCCAGCATTTT. As protein: CVSSEEQGYQPQHF. V usage is TRBV10-2 and J usage is TRBJ1-5; TRBD1 agrees at 7 bases. CDR1 is WSHSY and CDR2 is SAAADI in the germline V gene. This CDR3 has 14 amino acids.